The T cell receptor beta chain under discussion was sequenced for a study of response to subunit inactivated influenza vaccine. Regarding the study as a whole: Authors suggested that a seasonal influenza vaccination recruits few new T cells each time.

The germline V and J ends were trimmed by 1 base and 2 bases, with 4 bases remaining between them. Germline V gene sequence: CDR1 KGHSH, CDR2 LQKENI. This CDR3 has 13 amino acids. Regarding this clonotype: Its matching antigen is unknown.

TCRdb re-called the RT-PCR reads through MiXCR, storing one row per CDR3 protein. This table has 300,000 to 350,000 distinct CDR3 sequences, about a fifth appearing once. The sequence came from a man between 50 and 69 years old who received an inactivated influenza vaccine. The rearrangement uses TRBV18 and TRBJ2-3; no clear D gene. The sample here was PBMCs from blood, taken about 20 months after vaccination. CDR3 residues: CASSPLFTDTQYF. DNA for the CDR3: TGTGCCAGCTCACCACTTTTCACAGATACGCAGTATTTT.